This entry concerns a single T cell receptor beta chain. Its antigen is undetermined. These data are taken from a study of OX40 agonist ivuxolimab in advanced cancers. Turning to the study itself: Dosing consisted of intravenous ivuxolimab at 0.01 to 10 mg/kg every 2 weeks.

Study observations and caveats: People who partly responded at 0.1-3.0 mg/kg had some of the least clonal expansion seen.

Assay: immunoSEQ multiplex PCR; the TCRdb copy retains only in-frame clones and omits some. Of 100,000 to 150,000 clones in the sample, 80% to 95% were seen once. With autoimmune disease history or systemic immunosuppression, patients were excluded. From germline, CDR1 is SGHDT and CDR2 YYEEEE. With V trimmed by 8 bases and J by 0 bases, 2 bases remained unmatched. The CDR3 spans 13 residues. Sequenced material: CD4+ or CD8+ T cells sorted from blood, taken in a trial of the OX40 agonist ivuxolimab. The chain links TRBV5-6 to TRBJ1-1; 9 bases line up with TRBD1. The sequence derives from an adult with an advanced solid tumor such as melanoma, head and neck, liver or kidney cancer. CDR3: CASYRGLNTEAFF. As DNA, the CDR3 is TGTGCCAGTTACAGGGGGCTGAACACTGAAGCTTTCTTT. Together with reference TRBV5-6 and TRBJ1-1, the CDR3 gives the full variable domain: DAGVTQSPTHLIKTRGQQVTLRCSPKSGHDTVSWYQQALGQGPQFIFQYYEEEERQRGNFPDRFSGHQFPNYSSELNVNALLLGDSALYLCASYRGLNTEAFFGQGTRLTVV.